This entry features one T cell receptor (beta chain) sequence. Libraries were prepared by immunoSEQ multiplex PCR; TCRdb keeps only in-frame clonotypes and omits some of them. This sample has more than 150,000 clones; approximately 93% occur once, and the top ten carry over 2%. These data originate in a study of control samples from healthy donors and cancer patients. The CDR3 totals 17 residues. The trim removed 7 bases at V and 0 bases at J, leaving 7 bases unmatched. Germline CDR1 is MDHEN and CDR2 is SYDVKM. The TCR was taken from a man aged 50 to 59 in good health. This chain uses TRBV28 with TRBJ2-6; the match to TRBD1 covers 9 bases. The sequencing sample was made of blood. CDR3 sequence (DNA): TGTGCCAGCACCCACAGGACAGGGGTCTCTGGGGCCAACGTCCTGACTTTC. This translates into CASTHRTGVSGANVLTF.